This entry features one T cell receptor beta chain sequence. The antigen remains undetermined. The data were taken from a study of tumour-infiltrating T cells in Burkitt lymphoma. Study summary: Patients covered every epidemiological subtype of Burkitt lymphoma. Overall and progression-free survival were predicted by productive clonality. Study conclusions and caveats: Several public clonotypes were shared across many Burkitt lymphoma patients.

Deletions cut 1 base from V and 6 bases from J, with 9 bases between. This CDR3 comprises 14 residues. CDR1 is SGHAT, CDR2 FQDESV, per germline (reference sequence). TCRdb keeps only in-frame clones here, not all; method: immunoSEQ multiplex PCR. The table has approximately 46,000 clones, less than 40% seen once. This TCR was sampled from a human donor with Burkitt lymphoma. The chain uses TRBV11-1 and TRBJ2-2; weak D call: TRBD1 (5 bases). The sequencing sample was made of tumor tissue. In DNA, the CDR3 is TGTGCCAGCAGCTTAGATATAGGGGCCGGGGAGCTGTTTTTT. Translated, it gives CASSLDIGAGELFF.